Following are 10 T cell receptor beta chains from one sample sequenced in a study of tumor-infiltrating lymphocytes in oesophageal squamous cell carcinoma. TCRdb itself ran the PCR reads through MiXCR, one entry per CDR3 protein. The sample includes 15,000 to 25,000 distinct CDR3 sequences, 40% to 45% of them seen just once. Sequencing was done on a sample of normal esophageal tissue next to the tumor. Receptors originate from a male donor with esophageal squamous cell carcinoma.

V usage is TRBV12-3 or TRBV12-4 and J usage is TRBJ1-1; unclear D gene. Trimming removed 2 bases at V and 0 bases at J, with 7 bases between. The CDR3 is 14 amino acids. CDR3 sequence: CASSLKSMNTEAFF. In DNA, the CDR3 is TGTGCCAGCAGTTTAAAGTCCATGAACACTGAAGCTTTCTTT.

J is TRBJ2-7 and V is TRBV9; D perhaps matches TRBD1 (6 bases). The J call may be in error: the DNA end matches TRBJ1-2 better. The germline CDR1 and CDR2 sequences are SGDLS and YYNGEE. This CDR3 is built from 13 residues. This CDR3 reads CASSGRGTYGYTF. The CDR3 DNA sequence: TGTGCCAGCAGCGGCAGGGGTACCTATGGCTACACCTTC.

In this sample, this clonotype turned up many times. This chain joins TRBV12-3 or TRBV12-4 and TRBJ2-1; TRBD1 is a possible D gene (5 bases). The DNA end is a closer match to TRBJ2-7, so the J assignment may be wrong. The CDR3 is made up of 15 amino acids. In DNA, the CDR3 is TGTGCCAGCAGTTTAAAGGGTGGGGCCTCCAATGAGCAGTACTTC. Amino acid sequence: CASSLKGGASNEQYF.

The chain carries TRBV5-1 and TRBJ2-7; 7 bases line up with TRBD1. There are 13 residues in the CDR3. After removal of 0 bases from V and 11 bases from J, the junction contained 8 bases not matched to a gene. CDR1 is SGHRS, CDR2 YFSETQ, per germline. CDR3 protein: CASSLEQGNEKYF. The CDR3 region has the DNA TGCGCCAGCAGCTTGGAACAGGGGAATGAGAAGTACTTC. The variable domain in full, completed from reference TRBV5-1 and TRBJ2-7, reads KAGVTQTPRYLIKTRGQQVTLSCSPISGHRSVSWYQQTPGQGLQFLFEYFSETQRNKGNFPGRFSGRQFSNSRSEMNVSTLELGDSALYLCASSLEQGNEKYFGPGTRLTVT.

The chain is built from TRBV7-9 and TRBJ2-1, with D possibly matching TRBD1 (5 bases). V was shortened by 1 base and J by 3 bases, with 10 bases between the two germline ends. Germline CDR1 is SEHNR and CDR2 is FQNEAQ (reference sequence). The CDR3 has 15 residues. CDR3 sequence (DNA): TGTGCCAGCAGCTTAGAAGGGGAAGGCTACAATGAGCAGTTCTTC. Translation: CASSLEGEGYNEQFF.

There are a few counts of this clonotype. The chain employs TRBV12-3 or TRBV12-4 and TRBJ2-1; TRBD2 matches 13 bases. This CDR3 region has 19 residues. V gave up 0 bases and J gave up 1 base; unmatched junction bases: 6. The CDR3, as DNA: TGTGCCAGCAGTTTAGCGACTAGCGGGAGGTTCGTTTCCTACAATGAGCAGTTCTTC. Protein: CASSLATSGRFVSYNEQFF.

The chain is built from TRBV7-8 and TRBJ1-5, with D tentatively TRBD1 (6 bases). V lost 0 bases and J lost 7, with 10 bases in between. The germline V gene has CDR1 SGHVS and CDR2 FQNEAQ. The CDR3 sequence is 14 residues long. CDR3 nucleotides: TGTGCCAGCAGCTTAGCAGGGGGAGGACAGCCCCAGCATTTT. The encoded protein is CASSLAGGGQPQHF.

In the case of this clonotype: One base away lies a much larger clone, so this may be a sequencing read error. The CDR3: CASSFCEQYF. DNA of the CDR3: TGTGCCAGCAGCTTCTGCGAGCAGTACTTC. The genes are TRBV11-3 and TRBJ2-7; the D is unclear. V lost 3 bases to trimming and J lost 6 bases, with 3 bases between them. Germline V gene sequence: CDR1 SGHNT, CDR2 YENEEA. This CDR3 is built from 10 residues.

A remark on this clonotype: One base away lies a much larger clone, so this may be a sequencing read error. The chain couples TRBV7-6 to TRBJ2-3; D possibly corresponds to TRBD2 (6 bases). Germline values: CDR1 SGHVS, CDR2 FNYEAQ. CDR3 length equals 12 residues. As DNA, the CDR3 is TGTGCCGGCAGCTTAGCGGCAGATACGCAGTATTTT. Protein sequence: CAGSLAADTQYF. The full variable domain, in which reference TRBV7-6 and TRBJ2-3 provide the parts outside the CDR3, is GAGVSQSPRYKVTKRGQDVALRCDPISGHVSLYWYRQALGQGPEFLTYFNYEAQQDKSGLPNDRFSAERPEGSISTLTIQRTEQRDSAMYRCAGSLAADTQYFGPGTRLTVL.

V and J are TRBV7-2 and TRBJ2-7; 10 bases agree with TRBD1. This CDR3 contains 14 residues. The germline V gene has CDR1 SGHTA and CDR2 FQGNSA. The junction had 3 bases not matched to a gene; V was cut back by 5 bases and J by 2 bases. CDR3 DNA sequence: TGTGCCAGCAGCCGGGACAGGGGTCCCTACGAGCAGTACTTC. It yields the protein CASSRDRGPYEQYF.